The clone carrying this T cell receptor (beta chain) was seen only a few times. Germline V lookup: CDR1 ENHRY, CDR2 SYGVKD. Trimming pared 3 bases from V and 5 bases from J, leaving 8 bases between. CDR3 size: 13 residues. The sample comes from a study of blood T cell repertoires in COVID-19. As for the study in general: PBMCs, B-cell-depleted T cells, or T cells provided the cDNA or gDNA that made up the material.

Per the original methods: Reference gene primer amplification in the assay estimated nucleated cell counts. TCRdb keeps only in-frame clones here, not all; method: immunoSEQ multiplex PCR. The D gene and trimming were derived from the DNA, and the V and J assignments and clone size from that table. The table shows about 370,000 clones, with 89% occurring only once. Source material: peripheral blood. The chain links TRBV10-3 to TRBJ2-1; D possibly corresponds to TRBD1 (6 bases). The clonotype originates from a woman in her thirties with COVID-19, enrolled during active disease. The CDR3 coding sequence is TGTGCCATCAGTGACAGGGGAGACAATGAGCAGTTCTTC. Its protein product is CAISDRGDNEQFF.